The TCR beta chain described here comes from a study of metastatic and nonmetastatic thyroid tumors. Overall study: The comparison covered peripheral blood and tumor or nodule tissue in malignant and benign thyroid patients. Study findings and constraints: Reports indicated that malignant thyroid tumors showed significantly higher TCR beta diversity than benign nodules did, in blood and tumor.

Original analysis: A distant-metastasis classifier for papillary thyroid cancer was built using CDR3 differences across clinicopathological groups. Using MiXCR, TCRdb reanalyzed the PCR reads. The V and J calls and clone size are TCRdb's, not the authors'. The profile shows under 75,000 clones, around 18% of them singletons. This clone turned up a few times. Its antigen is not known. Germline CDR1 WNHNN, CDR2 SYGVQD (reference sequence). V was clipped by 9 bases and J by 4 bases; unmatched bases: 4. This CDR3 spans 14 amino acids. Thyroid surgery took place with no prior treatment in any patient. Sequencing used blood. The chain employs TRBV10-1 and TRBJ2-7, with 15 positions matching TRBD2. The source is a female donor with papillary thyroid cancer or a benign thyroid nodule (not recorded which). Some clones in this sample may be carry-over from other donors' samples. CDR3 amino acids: CARKGLAGGYEQYF. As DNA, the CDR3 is TGCGCCAGAAAGGGACTAGCGGGGGGATACGAGCAGTACTTC.